The 32 T cell receptor beta chains below were found in one sample sequenced in a study of radiotherapy plus CTLA-4 blockade in lung cancer. Libraries were prepared by immunoSEQ multiplex PCR; TCRdb keeps only in-frame clonotypes and omits some of them. The data show roughly 120,000 clones, about four fifths seen once. The specimen comprised peripheral blood, sampled from a patient treated with radiotherapy plus ipilimumab. These receptors came from a human donor with non-small cell lung cancer who had a partial response to radiotherapy plus ipilimumab.

This chain uses TRBV19 with TRBJ2-3; no clear D. This CDR3 spans 13 amino acids. The germline CDR1 and CDR2 sequences are LNHDA and SQIVND (reference sequence). V was shortened by 5 bases and J by 0 bases, with 6 bases between the two germline ends. CDR3 loop: CASSPQSTDTQYF. The CDR3 bases are TGTGCCAGTAGTCCTCAGAGCACAGATACGCAGTATTTT.

The chain is built from TRBV19 and TRBJ2-7, with 10 bases fitting TRBD2. CDR3 length: 13 amino acids. From germline, CDR1 is LNHDA and CDR2 SQIVND (reference sequence). V lost 6 bases, J lost 6 bases, and 5 bases stayed unmatched. The CDR3 nucleotides read TGTGCCAGTAGGAGACTAGCGGGTGGCGAGCAGTACTTC. It encodes CASRRLAGGEQYF.

The chain uses TRBV19 and TRBJ2-7, with D perhaps matching TRBD2 (5 bases). Trimming took 1 base from V and 3 from J, leaving 13 bases between them. From germline, CDR1 is LNHDA and CDR2 SQIVND (reference sequence). This CDR3 has 15 residues. In DNA form, the CDR3 reads TGTGCCAGTAGTATAGTTCTAGGAGGCGTCTACGAGCAGTACTTC. It specifies CASSIVLGGVYEQYF.

The rearrangement uses TRBV19 and TRBJ1-5; 8 positions agree with TRBD1. V trimming: 6 bases; J trimming: 2 bases; junction bases outside the gene matches: 9. The CDR3 is 16 amino acids. Germline V gene lookup returns CDR1 LNHDA and CDR2 SQIVND (reference sequence). The CDR3 coding sequence is TGTGCCAGTAGACCGAGGACAGGGTCGGGCAATCAGCCCCAGCATTTT. Protein sequence: CASRPRTGSGNQPQHF.

This clone was counted only a few times. The chain joins TRBV19 to TRBJ2-1; D is unclear. The CDR3 is 16 amino acids. V lost 1 base to trimming and J lost 4 bases, with 14 bases between them. Looked up from germline, CDR1 is LNHDA and CDR2 is SQIVND (reference sequence). CDR3 in amino acids: CASSIGARPPYNEQFF. Here the CDR3 DNA reads TGTGCCAGTAGTATAGGGGCCCGACCCCCTTACAATGAGCAGTTCTTC.

The genes are TRBV6-1 and TRBJ1-4, with 7 bases identical to TRBD1. Germline CDR1 MNHNS, CDR2 SASEGT. After removal of 6 bases from V and 8 bases from J, the junction contained 0 bases not matched to a gene. The CDR3 covers 11 residues. This CDR3 reads CASSRGEKLFF. The CDR3 DNA follows: TGTGCCAGCAGCAGGGGGGAAAAACTGTTTTTT.

The chain employs TRBV11-1 and TRBJ2-3, with 12 bases lining up with TRBD2. Germline V CDR1 and CDR2: SGHAT, FQDESV (reference sequence). The ends lost 6 bases at V and 4 bases at J; junction bases unmatched: 2. This CDR3 has 14 amino acids. CDR3 protein: CASRTSGRSDTQYF. The CDR3 DNA follows: TGTGCCAGCAGGACTAGCGGGAGATCAGATACGCAGTATTTT.

As for this clone: A junction end diverges from the germline sequence, so it may reflect a read error. This chain links TRBV18 with TRBJ2-1; TRBD1 aligns across 7 bases. The CDR3 has 11 amino acids. In germline, CDR1 is KGHSH, CDR2 LQKENI. CDR3 loop: CASSPETGILF. The CDR3 DNA reads TGTGCCAGCTCACCGGAGACAGGGATTCTCTTC. The whole variable domain, remainder taken from reference TRBV18 and TRBJ2-1, is NAGVMQNPRHLVRRRGQEARLRCSPMKGHSHVYWYRQLPEEGLKFMVYLQKENIIDESGMPKERFSAEFPKEGPSILRIQQVVRGDSAAYFCASSPETGILFGPGTRLTVL.

The rearrangement uses TRBV4-1 and TRBJ2-5, with 11 nucleotides matching TRBD2. The CDR3 extends over 16 amino acids. After removal of 3 bases from V and 5 bases from J, the junction contained 8 bases not matched to a gene. Germline loops: CDR1 MGHRA, CDR2 YSYEKL. The CDR3 reads CASSQLTSGTWETQYF. CDR3 in DNA: TGCGCCAGCAGCCAGTTGACTAGCGGGACCTGGGAGACCCAGTACTTC.

For this clone: The same CDR3 can be traced to other DNA sequences in this sample. The rearrangement uses TRBV19 and TRBJ1-2, with D unclear. This CDR3 comprises 14 residues. The germline gives CDR1 LNHDA, CDR2 SQIVND (reference sequence). V was pared by 5 bases and J by 1 base, with 11 bases between. The DNA of the CDR3 is TGTGCCAGTAGTCCCTCCGGGGTTAACTATGGCTACACCTTC. It encodes CASSPSGVNYGYTF.

The genes are TRBV15 and TRBJ1-4; 7 nucleotides align to TRBD1. Germline-derived CDR1 and CDR2 are LNHNV and YYDKDF (reference sequence). This CDR3 region has 18 residues. Trimming cost V 1 base and J 0 bases; bases outside gene matches: 8. CDR3 amino acids: CATSRVQGGLATNEKLFF. The CDR3 DNA sequence: TGTGCCACCAGCAGAGTTCAGGGGGGACTTGCAACTAATGAAAAACTGTTTTTT.

This clone was recorded once. The V gene is TRBV7-2, the J gene TRBJ2-5; the match to TRBD1 covers 9 bases. The J call may be incorrect, as the DNA end agrees better with TRBJ2-7. This CDR3 region has 12 residues. The germline V gene encodes CDR1 SGHTA and CDR2 FQGNSA. The CDR3 DNA reads TGTGCCAGCAGCTGGGACAGGGACGAGCAGTACTTC. Translation gives CASSWDRDEQYF.

This sequence joins TRBV6-1 and TRBJ2-5; 7 bases are a match to TRBD2. Per the germline V gene, CDR1 is MNHNS and CDR2 is SASEGT. This CDR3 has 14 amino acids. V dropped 4 bases and J dropped 5; count of bases not matched to a gene: 7. CDR3: CASSGLARRETQYF. The CDR3 region has the DNA TGTGCCAGCAGTGGACTAGCTCGCCGGGAGACCCAGTACTTC.

The rearrangement joins TRBV5-6 to TRBJ2-2; D unresolved. The germline V gene encodes CDR1 SGHDT and CDR2 YYEEEE. There are 13 residues in the CDR3. Trimming pared 0 bases from V and 5 bases from J, leaving 5 bases between. The CDR3 nucleotides are TGTGCCAGCAGCTTGGGGGCGACCGGGGAGCTGTTTTTT. It codes for CASSLGATGELFF.

The gene calls are TRBV11-2 and TRBJ2-5; D is possibly TRBD1 (6 bases). With 5 bases removed from V and 5 bases from J, the gap between germline ends came to 12 bases. Germline CDR1 SGHAT, CDR2 FQNNGV. The CDR3 extends over 13 amino acids. CDR3 DNA: TGTGCCAGCAGCGGGGGCCACGGGGAGACCCAGTACTTC. Its protein is CASSGGHGETQYF.

This clone appeared a single time. The CDR3 protein is CASGYRAVLSHGSTDTQYF. For the CDR3, the DNA is TGTGCCAGCGGATACAGGGCGGTCCTCTCTCATGGGAGCACAGATACGCAGTATTTT. V gene TRBV13 combines with J gene TRBJ2-3, with a tentative D call TRBD1 (6 bases). Trimming shortened V by 8 bases and J by 0 bases, and 27 bases separated the two germline ends. The CDR3 spans 19 residues. The germline gives CDR1 PRHDT, CDR2 FYEKMQ (reference sequence).

The chain joins TRBV30 to TRBJ2-7; D gene unclear. The CDR3 consists of 12 residues. Germline V gene data show CDR1 as GTSNPN and CDR2 as SVGIG (reference sequence). V shed 1 base and J shed 9 bases, with 13 bases lying between them. Written as DNA, the CDR3 is TGTGCCTGGAGTGATGGCCTTTCTAGGCAGTACGTC. It specifies CAWSDGLSRQYV.

The rearrangement links TRBV5-4 to TRBJ2-1, with 9 bases that match TRBD2. The CDR3 loop spans 16 amino acids. Germline V CDR1 and CDR2: SGHNT, YYREEE (reference sequence). With 1 base clipped from V and 6 bases from J, the junction kept 8 bases outside the gene matches. The CDR3 spells CASSLLGLAGFNEQFF. In nucleotides, the CDR3 is TGTGCCAGCAGCTTGTTGGGCCTAGCGGGATTCAATGAGCAGTTCTTC.

The rearrangement links TRBV27 to TRBJ2-3, with 9 bases that match TRBD1. The CDR3 contains 15 residues. V was pared by 5 bases and J by 5 bases, with 8 bases of the junction left unmatched. Germline values: CDR1 MNHEY, CDR2 SMNVEV (reference sequence). The CDR3 sequence: CASSPDRGAQDTQYF. The CDR3 nucleotides read TGTGCCAGCAGTCCCGACAGGGGGGCCCAAGATACGCAGTATTTT.

This chain links TRBV10-3 with TRBJ1-5; D uncertain. This CDR3 contains 13 residues. Between the trimmed V and J ends, which lost 4 bases and 1 base, there was a span of 5 bases. Germline V lookup: CDR1 ENHRY, CDR2 SYGVKD. Here the CDR3 DNA reads TGTGCCATCAGTGCAGAAAGCAATCAGCCCCAGCATTTT. Translated, it gives CAISAESNQPQHF.

The chain recombines TRBV7-9 with TRBJ2-1; D is possibly TRBD1 (5 bases). Germline V gene sequence: CDR1 SEHNR, CDR2 FQNEAQ (reference sequence). The CDR3 sequence is 12 residues long. V was trimmed by 2 bases and J by 10 bases, leaving 9 bases between them. The CDR3 region has the DNA TGTGCCAGCAGCTTAACCGGACACGAGCAGTTCTTC. Translation gives CASSLTGHEQFF.

The V and J genes are TRBV9 and TRBJ2-5; 9 bases align to TRBD2. Per the germline V gene, CDR1 is SGDLS and CDR2 is YYNGEE. CDR3 length equals 15 residues. V gave up 0 bases and J gave up 7 bases; unmatched junction bases: 7. The CDR3 is CASSVERGGGGTQYF. DNA of the CDR3: TGTGCCAGCAGCGTAGAACGCGGGGGGGGAGGGACCCAGTACTTC.

The chain is built from TRBV10-3 and TRBJ1-1, with D tentatively TRBD1 (5 bases). This CDR3 spans 14 amino acids. Trimming shortened V by 6 bases and J by 0 bases, and 11 bases separated the two germline ends. From germline, CDR1 is ENHRY and CDR2 SYGVKD. CDR3 region: CAIRGEEMNTEAFF. DNA of the CDR3: TGTGCCATCAGGGGGGAGGAGATGAACACTGAAGCTTTCTTT.

This clone showed up just a few times. V gene TRBV2 combines with J gene TRBJ2-7; the match to TRBD1 covers 7 bases. The V gene end was trimmed by 5 bases and the J gene end by 7 bases; junction bases not matched to a gene: 14. Germline lookup yields CDR1 SNHLY and CDR2 FYNNEI. The CDR3 loop spans 15 amino acids. As DNA, the CDR3 is TGTGCCAGCAGTCCCCCGACAGGGTATGGTGGTGAGCAGTACGTC. This gives the protein CASSPPTGYGGEQYV.

The V and J genes are TRBV5-4 and TRBJ2-1; D unclear. From germline, CDR1 is SGHNT and CDR2 YYREEE (reference sequence). The CDR3 sequence is 16 residues long. Deletions cut 2 bases from V and 0 bases from J, with 12 bases between. The CDR3 DNA reads as TGTGCCAGCAGCTTAGAACTTTCTAGCTCCTACAATGAGCAGTTCTTC. This sequence encodes CASSLELSSSYNEQFF.

The chain is built from TRBV15 and TRBJ2-1; 9 positions agree with TRBD2. The germline V gene encodes CDR1 LNHNV and CDR2 YYDKDF (reference sequence). V trimming: 1 base; J trimming: 8 bases; junction bases outside the gene matches: 9. The CDR3 runs to 16 residues. This chain's CDR3 is CATSRGASGVKDEQFF. Written as DNA, the CDR3 is TGTGCCACCAGCAGAGGGGCTAGCGGGGTTAAAGATGAGCAGTTCTTC.

V is TRBV13 and J is TRBJ1-1; weak D call: TRBD1 (5 bases). The V and J ends lost 5 bases and 6 bases respectively, with 22 bases between them. The germline gives CDR1 PRHDT, CDR2 FYEKMQ (reference sequence). This CDR3 is built from 16 residues. The CDR3 region is CASSPGAREGQSEAFF. The DNA of the CDR3 is TGTGCCAGCAGCCCCGGGGCGCGGGAGGGGCAATCTGAAGCTTTCTTT.

The CDR3 here is CASSPILAGSYNEQFF. As DNA, the CDR3 is TGTGCCAGCAGCCCGATTCTAGCGGGAAGCTACAATGAGCAGTTCTTC. The V call is TRBV9, the J call TRBJ2-1, with 9 bases lining up with TRBD2. After removal of 4 bases from V and 3 bases from J, the junction contained 8 bases not matched to a gene. CDR1 and CDR2 (germline): SGDLS, YYNGEE. This CDR3 contains 16 residues. The full variable domain, rest sourced from reference TRBV9 and TRBJ2-1, is DSGVTQTPKHLITATGQRVTLRCSPRSGDLSVYWYQQSLDQGLQFLIQYYNGEERAKGNILERFSAQQFPDLHSELNLSSLELGDSALYFCASSPILAGSYNEQFFGPGTRLTVL.

The chain joins TRBV5-1 to TRBJ2-5; 8 bases map to TRBD1. Germline CDR1 reads SGHRS; CDR2 reads YFSETQ. The CDR3 sequence is 14 residues long. V gave up 4 bases and J gave up 5 bases; unmatched junction bases: 7. This CDR3 is CASSPGQGGETQYF. DNA for the CDR3: TGCGCCAGCAGCCCCGGACAGGGTGGGGAGACCCAGTACTTC.

The chain employs TRBV9 and TRBJ1-1, with 10 bases identical to TRBD1. Trimming cost V 2 bases and J 0 bases; bases outside gene matches: 7. The CDR3 extends over 17 amino acids. Germline V gene data show CDR1 as SGDLS and CDR2 as YYNGEE. The CDR3 loop is CASSVGTGDFMNTEAFF. CDR3 nucleotide sequence: TGTGCCAGCAGCGTCGGGACAGGGGATTTCATGAACACTGAAGCTTTCTTT.

The chain links TRBV30 to TRBJ2-7, with D perhaps TRBD1 (6 bases). CDR1 is GTSNPN and CDR2 is SVGIG in the germline V gene (reference sequence). This CDR3 has 11 residues. V was pared by 6 bases and J by 3 bases, with 9 bases between. The DNA for the CDR3 is TGTGCCTGTATGACAGGCTACGAGCAGTACTTC. Translating it yields CACMTGYEQYF.

The chain joins TRBV4-2 to TRBJ2-2; 8 bases are shared with TRBD2. Germline V CDR1 and CDR2: LGHNA, YNFKEQ. V was pared by 4 bases and J by 3 bases, with 16 bases of the junction left unmatched. This CDR3 region has 19 residues. As DNA, the CDR3 is TGTGCCAGCAGCCTCGAAGATTTCGCGGGAGGAACATACACCGGGGAGCTGTTTTTT. This encodes CASSLEDFAGGTYTGELFF.